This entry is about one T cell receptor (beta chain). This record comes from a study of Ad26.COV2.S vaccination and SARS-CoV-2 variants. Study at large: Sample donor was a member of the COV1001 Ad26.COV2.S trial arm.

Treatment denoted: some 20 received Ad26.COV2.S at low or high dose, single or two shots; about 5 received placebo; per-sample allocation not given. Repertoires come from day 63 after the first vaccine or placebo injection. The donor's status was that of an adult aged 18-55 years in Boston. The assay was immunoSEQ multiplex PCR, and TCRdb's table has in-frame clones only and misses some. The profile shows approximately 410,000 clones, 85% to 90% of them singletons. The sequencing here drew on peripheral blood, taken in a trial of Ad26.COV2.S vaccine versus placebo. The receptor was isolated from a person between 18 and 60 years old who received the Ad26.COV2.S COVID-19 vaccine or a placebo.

The CDR3 sequence: CASSSGPGTGNYEQYF. DNA of the CDR3: TGTGCCAGCAGCTCCGGTCCCGGGACAGGAAACTACGAGCAGTACTTC. The V call is TRBV5-5, the J call TRBJ2-7, with 8 bases that match TRBD1. The germline gives CDR1 SGHKS, CDR2 YYEKEE (reference sequence). V trimming: 3 bases; J trimming: 3 bases; junction bases outside the gene matches: 11. The CDR3 is 16 amino acids.